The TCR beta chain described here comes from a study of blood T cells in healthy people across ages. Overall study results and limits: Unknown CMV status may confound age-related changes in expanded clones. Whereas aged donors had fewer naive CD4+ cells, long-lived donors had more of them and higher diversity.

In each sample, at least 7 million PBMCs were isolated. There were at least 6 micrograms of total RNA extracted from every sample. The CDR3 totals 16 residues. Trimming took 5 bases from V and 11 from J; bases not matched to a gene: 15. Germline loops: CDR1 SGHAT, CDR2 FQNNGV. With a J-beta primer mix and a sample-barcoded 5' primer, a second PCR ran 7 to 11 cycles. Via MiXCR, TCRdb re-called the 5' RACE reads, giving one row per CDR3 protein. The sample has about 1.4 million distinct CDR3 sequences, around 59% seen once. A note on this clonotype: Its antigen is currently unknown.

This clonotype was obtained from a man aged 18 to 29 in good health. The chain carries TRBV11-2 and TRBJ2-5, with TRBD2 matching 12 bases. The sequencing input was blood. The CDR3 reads CASSPALAGGYNEQYF. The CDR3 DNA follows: TGTGCCAGCAGCCCTGCACTAGCGGGGGGTTACAATGAGCAGTACTTC.